This T cell receptor beta chain was identified during a study of molecular identifiers for immune sequencing clone quantification. Study overall: In the replicates, RNA derived from roughly 20,000 or 100,000 naive CD8 cells was divided into five parts, and four were sequenced. General study points: Detecting spiked Jurkat TCR RNA from one cell among one million naive cells was reportedly possible. Highly expanded clones may be undercounted when identical TCR molecules share barcodes.

Comment on this clonotype: Its antigen remains unknown. A much larger clone differs by one base, so this may be a read error.

Sorting recovered naive CD8 T cells on a CD8+CD4-CCR7+CD45RA+ profile. TCRdb processed the PCR reads anew with MiXCR; each CDR3 protein has one entry. The sample has about 65,000 distinct CDR3 sequences, around 18% seen once. The CDR3 covers 16 residues. Per germline, CDR1 SGHRS and CDR2 YFSETQ. Source material: naive CD8+ T cells from blood, with Jurkat cell RNA spiked in. The subset was: FACS-sorted CD8+CD4-CCR7+CD45RA+ naive T cells. This receptor was identified in a human donor in good health. Some libraries in this study had Jurkat cell RNA spiked in. V and J are TRBV5-1 and TRBJ2-1; D is uncertain. The CDR3 protein is CASSLGRKSSYNERFF. CDR3 nucleotides: TGCGCCAGCAGCTTGGGTAGAAAGAGCTCCTACAATGAGCGGTTCTTC.